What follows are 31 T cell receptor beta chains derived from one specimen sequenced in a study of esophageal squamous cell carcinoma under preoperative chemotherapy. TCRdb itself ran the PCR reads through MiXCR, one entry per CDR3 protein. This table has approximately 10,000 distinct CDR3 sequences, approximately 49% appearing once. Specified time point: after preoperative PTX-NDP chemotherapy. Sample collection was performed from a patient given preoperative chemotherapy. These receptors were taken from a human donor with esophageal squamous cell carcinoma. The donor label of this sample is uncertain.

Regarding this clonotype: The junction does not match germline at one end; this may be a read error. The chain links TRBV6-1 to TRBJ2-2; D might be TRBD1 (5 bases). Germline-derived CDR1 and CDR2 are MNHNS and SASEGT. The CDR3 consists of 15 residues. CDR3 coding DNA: TGTGCCAGCAGTGAACCGGGTACGAGCACAGGTGAGCTGTATTTT. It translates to CASSEPGTSTGELYF.

The CDR3 sequence: CASSVWALSTDTQYF. CDR3 sequence (DNA): TGTGCCAGCAGCGTATGGGCCCTTAGCACAGATACGCAGTATTTT. This rearrangement joins TRBV9 to TRBJ2-3; no firm D call. The CDR3 loop spans 15 amino acids. With 1 base removed from V and 0 bases from J, the gap between germline ends came to 9 bases. The V gene's germline CDR1 is SGDLS and CDR2 YYNGEE.

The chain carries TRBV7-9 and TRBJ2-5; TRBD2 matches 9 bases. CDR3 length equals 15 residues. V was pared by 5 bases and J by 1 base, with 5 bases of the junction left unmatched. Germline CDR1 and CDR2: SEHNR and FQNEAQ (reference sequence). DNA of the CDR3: TGTGCCAGCAGCAGTGGACTAGCGAGCCAAGAGACCCAGTACTTC. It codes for CASSSGLASQETQYF.

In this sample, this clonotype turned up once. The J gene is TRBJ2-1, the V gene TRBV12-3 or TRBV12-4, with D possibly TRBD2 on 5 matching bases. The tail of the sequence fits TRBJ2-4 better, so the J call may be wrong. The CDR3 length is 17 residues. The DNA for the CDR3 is TGTGCCAGCAGTTTTGGAGGTTTGACGGGTTCCAAAAACATTCAGTACTTC. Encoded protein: CASSFGGLTGSKNIQYF.

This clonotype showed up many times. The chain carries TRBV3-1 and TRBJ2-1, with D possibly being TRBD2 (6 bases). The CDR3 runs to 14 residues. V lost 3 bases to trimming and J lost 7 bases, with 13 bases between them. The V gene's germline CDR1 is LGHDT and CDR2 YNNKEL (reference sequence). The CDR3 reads CASSQGLETNEQFF. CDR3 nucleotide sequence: TGTGCCAGCAGCCAGGGACTTGAGACGAATGAGCAGTTCTTC.

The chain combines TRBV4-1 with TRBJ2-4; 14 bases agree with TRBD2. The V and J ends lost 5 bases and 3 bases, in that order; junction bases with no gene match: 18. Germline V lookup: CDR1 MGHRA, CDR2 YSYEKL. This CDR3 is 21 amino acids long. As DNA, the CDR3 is TGCGCCAGCAGCACGAATCCACTGACTAGCGGGAGGGCCGGGGGCAAAAACATTCAGTACTTC. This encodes CASSTNPLTSGRAGGKNIQYF.

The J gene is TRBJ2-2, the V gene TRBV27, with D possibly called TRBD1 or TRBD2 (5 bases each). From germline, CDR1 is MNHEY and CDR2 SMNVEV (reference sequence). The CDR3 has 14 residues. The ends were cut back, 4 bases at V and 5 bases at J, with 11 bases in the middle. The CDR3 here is CASSWGMGTGELFF. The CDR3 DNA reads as TGTGCCAGCAGTTGGGGGATGGGGACCGGGGAGCTGTTTTTT.

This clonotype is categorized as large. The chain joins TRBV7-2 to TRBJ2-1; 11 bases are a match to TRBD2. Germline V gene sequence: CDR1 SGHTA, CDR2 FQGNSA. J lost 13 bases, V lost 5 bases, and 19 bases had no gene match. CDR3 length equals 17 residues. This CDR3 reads CASSDVAGGLQGETQFF. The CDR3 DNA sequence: TGTGCCAGCAGCGACGTAGCGGGAGGGCTTCAAGGAGAGACCCAGTTCTTC. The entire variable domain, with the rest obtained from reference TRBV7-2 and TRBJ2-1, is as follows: GAGVSQSPSNKVTEKGKDVELRCDPISGHTALYWYRQSLGQGLEFLIYFQGNSAPDKSGLPSDRFSAERTGGSVSTLTIQRTQQEDSAVYLCASSDVAGGLQGETQFFGPGTRLTVL.

The CDR3 loop reads CASSEMAGTTAGELFF. The CDR3, as DNA: TGTGCCAGCAGTGAAATGGCGGGAACTACAGCCGGGGAGCTGTTTTTT. V is TRBV6-1 and J is TRBJ2-2, with D perhaps TRBD2 (6 bases). Trimming pared 2 bases from V and 6 bases from J, leaving 16 bases between. This CDR3 spans 16 amino acids. The germline V gene has CDR1 MNHNS and CDR2 SASEGT.

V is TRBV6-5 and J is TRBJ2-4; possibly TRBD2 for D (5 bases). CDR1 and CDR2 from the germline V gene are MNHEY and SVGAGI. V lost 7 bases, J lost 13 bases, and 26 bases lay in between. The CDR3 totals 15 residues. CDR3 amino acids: CASTSGMCAKNTQYF. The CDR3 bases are TGTGCCAGCACTTCGGGGATGTGCGCCAAAAACACGCAGTACTTC.

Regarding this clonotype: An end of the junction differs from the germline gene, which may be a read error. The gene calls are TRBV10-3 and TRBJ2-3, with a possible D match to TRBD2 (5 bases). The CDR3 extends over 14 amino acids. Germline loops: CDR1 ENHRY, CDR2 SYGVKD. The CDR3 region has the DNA TGTGCCGGCAGTCAGTCGGGGAGCACAGATACGCTGTATTTT. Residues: CAGSQSGSTDTLYF.

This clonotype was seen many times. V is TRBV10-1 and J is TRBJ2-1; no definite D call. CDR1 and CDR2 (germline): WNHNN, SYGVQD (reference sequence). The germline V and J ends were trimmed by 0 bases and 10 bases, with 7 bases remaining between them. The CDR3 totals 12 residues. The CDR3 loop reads CASSESLGEQFF. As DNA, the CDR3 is TGCGCCAGCAGTGAGTCGTTGGGGGAGCAGTTCTTC.

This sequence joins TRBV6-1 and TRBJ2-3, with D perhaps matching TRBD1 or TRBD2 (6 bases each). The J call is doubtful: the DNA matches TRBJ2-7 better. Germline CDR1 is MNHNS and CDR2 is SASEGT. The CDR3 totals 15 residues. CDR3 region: CARGAGGRGPETQYF. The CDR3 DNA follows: TGTGCCAGGGGGGCCGGGGGCCGTGGCCCAGAGACGCAGTACTTC.

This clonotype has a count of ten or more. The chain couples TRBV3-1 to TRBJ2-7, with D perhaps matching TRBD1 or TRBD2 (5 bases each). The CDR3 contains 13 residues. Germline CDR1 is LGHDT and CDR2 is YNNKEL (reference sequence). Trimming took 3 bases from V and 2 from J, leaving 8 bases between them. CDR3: CASSHRGAYEQYF. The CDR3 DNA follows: TGTGCCAGCAGCCATAGAGGGGCCTACGAGCAGTACTTC.

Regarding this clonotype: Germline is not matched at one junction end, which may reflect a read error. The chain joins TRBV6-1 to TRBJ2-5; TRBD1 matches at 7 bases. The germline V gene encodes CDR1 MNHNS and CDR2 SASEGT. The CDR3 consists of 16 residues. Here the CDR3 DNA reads TGTGCCAGCAGTGAAGTAGGGGGCGGTGGCCAAGAGACGCAGTATTTC. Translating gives CASSEVGGGGQETQYF.

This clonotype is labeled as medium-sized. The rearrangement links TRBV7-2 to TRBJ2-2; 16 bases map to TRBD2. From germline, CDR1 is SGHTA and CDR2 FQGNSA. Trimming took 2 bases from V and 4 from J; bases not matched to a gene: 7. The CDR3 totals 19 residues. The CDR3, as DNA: TGTGCCAGCAGCTTAACTGGGACTAGCGGGAGGGCGGGCACCGGGGAGCTGTTTTTT. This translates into CASSLTGTSGRAGTGELFF. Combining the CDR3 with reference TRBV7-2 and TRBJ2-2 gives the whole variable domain GAGVSQSPSNKVTEKGKDVELRCDPISGHTALYWYRQSLGQGLEFLIYFQGNSAPDKSGLPSDRFSAERTGGSVSTLTIQRTQQEDSAVYLCASSLTGTSGRAGTGELFFGEGSRLTVL.

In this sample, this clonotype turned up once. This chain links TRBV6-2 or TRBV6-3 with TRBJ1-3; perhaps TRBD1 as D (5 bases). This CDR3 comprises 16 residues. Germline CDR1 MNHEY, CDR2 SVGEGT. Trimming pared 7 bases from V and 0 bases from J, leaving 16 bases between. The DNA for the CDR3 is TGTGCCAGCATGTTTAGGGGCCTGAGCTCTGGAAACACCATATATTTT. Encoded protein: CASMFRGLSSGNTIYF.

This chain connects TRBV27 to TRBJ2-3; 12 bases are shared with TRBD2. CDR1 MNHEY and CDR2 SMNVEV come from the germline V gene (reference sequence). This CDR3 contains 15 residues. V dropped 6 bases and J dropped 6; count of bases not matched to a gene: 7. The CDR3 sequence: CASSHGLAGTDTQYF. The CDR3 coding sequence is TGTGCCAGCAGCCATGGACTAGCGGGAACGGATACGCAGTATTTT.

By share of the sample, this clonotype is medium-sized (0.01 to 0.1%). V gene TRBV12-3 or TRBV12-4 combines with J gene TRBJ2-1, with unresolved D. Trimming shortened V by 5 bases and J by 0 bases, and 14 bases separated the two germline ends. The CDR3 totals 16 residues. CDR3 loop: CASSLYRWDSYNEQFF. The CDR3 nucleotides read TGTGCCAGCAGTCTCTATAGGTGGGACTCCTACAATGAGCAGTTCTTC.

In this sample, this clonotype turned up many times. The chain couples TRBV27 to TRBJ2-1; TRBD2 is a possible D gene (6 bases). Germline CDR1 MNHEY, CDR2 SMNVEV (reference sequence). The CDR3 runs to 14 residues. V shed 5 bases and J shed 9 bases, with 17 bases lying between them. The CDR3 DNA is TGTGCCAGCAGTCCCGGACTAAGAGGCGGTGAGCAGTTCTTC. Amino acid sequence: CASSPGLRGGEQFF.

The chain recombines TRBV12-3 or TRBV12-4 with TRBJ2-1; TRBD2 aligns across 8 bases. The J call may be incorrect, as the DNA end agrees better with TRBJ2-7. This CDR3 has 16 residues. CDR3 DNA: TGTGCCAGCGCGGGGGGAGGGGTCCCTGGCCCAGAGACGCAGTACTTC. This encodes CASAGGGVPGPETQYF.

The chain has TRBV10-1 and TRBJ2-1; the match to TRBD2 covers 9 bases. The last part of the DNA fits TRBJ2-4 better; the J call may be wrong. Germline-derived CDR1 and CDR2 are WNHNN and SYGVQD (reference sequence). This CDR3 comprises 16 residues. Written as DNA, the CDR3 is TGCGCCAGCAGTGAGAAGCGGGGGGTAACCCAAGACATTCAGTACTTC. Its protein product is CASSEKRGVTQDIQYF.

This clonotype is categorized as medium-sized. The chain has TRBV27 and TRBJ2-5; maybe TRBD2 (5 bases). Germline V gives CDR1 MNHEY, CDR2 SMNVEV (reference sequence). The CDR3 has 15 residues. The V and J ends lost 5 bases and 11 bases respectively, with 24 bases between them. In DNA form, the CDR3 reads TGTGCCAGCAGTGATCTAGCCCAAACCTACAATGAGCAGTACTTC. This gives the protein CASSDLAQTYNEQYF.

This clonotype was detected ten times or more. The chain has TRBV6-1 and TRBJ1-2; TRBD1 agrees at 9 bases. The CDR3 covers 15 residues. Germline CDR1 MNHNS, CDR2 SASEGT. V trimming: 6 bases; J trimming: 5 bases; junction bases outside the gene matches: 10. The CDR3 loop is CASSLPGQGTYGYTF. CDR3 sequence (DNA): TGTGCCAGCAGCCTCCCGGGACAGGGAACATATGGCTACACCTTC.

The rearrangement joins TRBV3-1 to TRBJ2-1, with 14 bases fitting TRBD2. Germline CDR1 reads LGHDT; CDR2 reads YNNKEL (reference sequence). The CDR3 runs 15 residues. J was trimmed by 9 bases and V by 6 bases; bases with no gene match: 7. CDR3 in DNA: TGTGCCAGCAGTCTGGGACTAGCGGGAGATCTTGAGCAGTTCTTC. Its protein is CASSLGLAGDLEQFF.

CDR3 bases: TGTGCCAGCAGCGGTACTAGAGGACCCTACGAGCAGTACTTC. It yields the protein CASSGTRGPYEQYF. V is TRBV6-1 and J is TRBJ2-7, with D perhaps TRBD2 (5 bases). The V and J ends lost 6 bases and 2 bases respectively, with 14 bases between them. The CDR3 has 14 residues. Germline V gives CDR1 MNHNS, CDR2 SASEGT.

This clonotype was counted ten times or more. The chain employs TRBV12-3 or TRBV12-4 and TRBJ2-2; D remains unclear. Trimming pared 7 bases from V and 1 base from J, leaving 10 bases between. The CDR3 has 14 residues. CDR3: CASMSEENTGELFF. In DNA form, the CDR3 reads TGTGCCAGCATGTCGGAAGAGAACACCGGGGAGCTGTTTTTT.

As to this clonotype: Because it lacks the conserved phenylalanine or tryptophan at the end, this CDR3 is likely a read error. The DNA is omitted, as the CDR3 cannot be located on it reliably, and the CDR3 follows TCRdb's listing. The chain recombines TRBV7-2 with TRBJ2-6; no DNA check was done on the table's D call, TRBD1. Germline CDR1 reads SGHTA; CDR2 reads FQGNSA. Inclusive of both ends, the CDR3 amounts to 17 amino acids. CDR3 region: CASSPPTGSKNIQFFGP.

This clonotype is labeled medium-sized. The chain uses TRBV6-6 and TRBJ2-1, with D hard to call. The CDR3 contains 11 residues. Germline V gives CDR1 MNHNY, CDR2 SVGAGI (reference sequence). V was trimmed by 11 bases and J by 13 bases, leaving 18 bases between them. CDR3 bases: TGTGCCGGGTTTTGGATGGCCGACCAGTTCTTC. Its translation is CAGFWMADQFF.

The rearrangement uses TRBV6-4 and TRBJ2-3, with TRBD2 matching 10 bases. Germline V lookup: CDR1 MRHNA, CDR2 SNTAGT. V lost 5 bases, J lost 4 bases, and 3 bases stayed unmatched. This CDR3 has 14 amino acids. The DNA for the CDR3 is TGTGCCAGCAGTCTAGCGGGAGTGTCAGATACGCAGTATTTT. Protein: CASSLAGVSDTQYF.

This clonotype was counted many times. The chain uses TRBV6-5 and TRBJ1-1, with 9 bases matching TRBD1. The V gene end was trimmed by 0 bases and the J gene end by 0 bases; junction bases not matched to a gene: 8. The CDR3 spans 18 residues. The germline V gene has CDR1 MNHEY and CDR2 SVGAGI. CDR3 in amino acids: CASSYSVGTGRLNTEAFF. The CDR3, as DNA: TGTGCCAGCAGTTACTCAGTCGGGACAGGGCGGTTGAACACTGAAGCTTTCTTT.